This T cell receptor beta chain originates from a study of blood T cell repertoires in COVID-19. Exposed volunteers were people who met a COVID-19 case within 2 weeks before study entry. The CDR3 sequence is 13 residues long. V shed 8 bases and J shed 1 base, with 11 bases lying between them. From germline, CDR1 is SEHNR and CDR2 FQNEAQ (reference sequence). TCRdb keeps only in-frame clones here, not all; method: immunoSEQ multiplex PCR. The table lists a few hundred thousand clones, 70% to 90% of them singletons. The V call is TRBV7-9, the J call TRBJ2-5; maybe TRBD2 (5 bases). The material sequenced was PBMCs or T cells enriched from blood (not recorded which). The TCR originated in a woman younger than 35 who had been exposed to COVID-19. The CDR3 spells CASCRESQETQYF. The CDR3 nucleotides are TGTGCCAGCTGTCGGGAATCCCAAGAGACCCAGTACTTC.